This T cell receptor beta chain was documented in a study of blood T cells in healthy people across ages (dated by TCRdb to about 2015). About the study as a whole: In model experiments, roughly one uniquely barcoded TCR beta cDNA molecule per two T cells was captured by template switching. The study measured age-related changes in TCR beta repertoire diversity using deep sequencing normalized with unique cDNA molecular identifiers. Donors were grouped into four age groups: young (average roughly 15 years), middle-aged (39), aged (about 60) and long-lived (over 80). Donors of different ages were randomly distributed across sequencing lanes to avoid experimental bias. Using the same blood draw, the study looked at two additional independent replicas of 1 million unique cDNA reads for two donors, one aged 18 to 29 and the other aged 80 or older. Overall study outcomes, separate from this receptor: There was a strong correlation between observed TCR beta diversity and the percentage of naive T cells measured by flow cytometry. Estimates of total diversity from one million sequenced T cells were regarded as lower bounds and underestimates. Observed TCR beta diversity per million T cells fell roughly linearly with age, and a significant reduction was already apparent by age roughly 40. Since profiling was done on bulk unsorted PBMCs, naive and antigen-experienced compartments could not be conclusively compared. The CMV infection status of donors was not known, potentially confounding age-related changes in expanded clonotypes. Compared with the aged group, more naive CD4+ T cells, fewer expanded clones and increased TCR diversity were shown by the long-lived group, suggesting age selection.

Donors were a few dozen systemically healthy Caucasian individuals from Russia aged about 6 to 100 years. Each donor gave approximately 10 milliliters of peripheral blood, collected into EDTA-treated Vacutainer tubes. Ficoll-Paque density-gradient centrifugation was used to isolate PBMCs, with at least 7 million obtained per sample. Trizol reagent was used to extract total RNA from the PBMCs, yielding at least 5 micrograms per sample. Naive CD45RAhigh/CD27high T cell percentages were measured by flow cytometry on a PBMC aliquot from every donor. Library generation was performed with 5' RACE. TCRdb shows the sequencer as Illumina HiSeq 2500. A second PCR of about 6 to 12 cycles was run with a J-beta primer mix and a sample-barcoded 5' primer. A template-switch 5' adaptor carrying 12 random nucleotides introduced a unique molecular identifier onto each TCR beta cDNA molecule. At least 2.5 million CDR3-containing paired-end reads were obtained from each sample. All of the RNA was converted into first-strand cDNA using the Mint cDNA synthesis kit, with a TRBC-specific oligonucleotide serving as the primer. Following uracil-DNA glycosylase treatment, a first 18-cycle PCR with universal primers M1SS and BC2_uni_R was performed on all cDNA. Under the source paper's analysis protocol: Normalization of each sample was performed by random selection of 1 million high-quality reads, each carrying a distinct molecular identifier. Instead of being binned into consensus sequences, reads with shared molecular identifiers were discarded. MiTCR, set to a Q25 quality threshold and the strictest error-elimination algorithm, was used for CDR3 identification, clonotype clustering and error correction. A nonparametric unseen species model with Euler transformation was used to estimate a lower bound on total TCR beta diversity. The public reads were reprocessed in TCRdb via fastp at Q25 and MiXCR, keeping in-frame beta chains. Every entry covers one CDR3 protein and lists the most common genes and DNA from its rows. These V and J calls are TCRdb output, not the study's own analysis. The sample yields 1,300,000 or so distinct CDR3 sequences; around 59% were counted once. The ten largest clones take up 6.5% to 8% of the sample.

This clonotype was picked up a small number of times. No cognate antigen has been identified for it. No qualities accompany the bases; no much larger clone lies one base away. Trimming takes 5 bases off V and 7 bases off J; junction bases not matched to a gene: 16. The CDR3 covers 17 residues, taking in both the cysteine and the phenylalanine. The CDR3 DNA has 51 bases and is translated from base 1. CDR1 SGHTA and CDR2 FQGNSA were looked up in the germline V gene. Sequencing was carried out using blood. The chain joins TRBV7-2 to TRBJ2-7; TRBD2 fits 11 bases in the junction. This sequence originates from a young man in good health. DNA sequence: TGTGCCAGCAGCCCTGATAGCGGGAGGGCATCCATTGGGGAGCAGTACTTC. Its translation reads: CASSPDSGRASIGEQYF.